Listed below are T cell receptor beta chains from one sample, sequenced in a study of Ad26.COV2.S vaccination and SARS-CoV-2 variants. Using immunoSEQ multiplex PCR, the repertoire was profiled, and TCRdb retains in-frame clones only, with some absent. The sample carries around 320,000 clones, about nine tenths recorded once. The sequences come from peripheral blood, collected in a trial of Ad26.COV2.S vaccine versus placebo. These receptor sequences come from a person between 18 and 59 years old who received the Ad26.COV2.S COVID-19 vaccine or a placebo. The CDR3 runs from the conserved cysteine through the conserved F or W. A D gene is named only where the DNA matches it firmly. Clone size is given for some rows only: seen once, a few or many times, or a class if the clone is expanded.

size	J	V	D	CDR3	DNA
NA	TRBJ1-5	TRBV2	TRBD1	CASLGPRGNQPQHF	TGTGCCAGCCTCGGACCCAGGGGGAATCAGCCCCAGCATTTT
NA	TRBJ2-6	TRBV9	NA	CASSVEGRGGSGANVLTF	TGTGCCAGCAGCGTAGAGGGCAGGGGAGGATCTGGGGCCAACGTCCTGACTTTC
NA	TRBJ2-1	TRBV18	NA	CASSPGRSNEQFF	TGTGCCAGCTCACCGGGACGGAGCAATGAGCAGTTCTTC
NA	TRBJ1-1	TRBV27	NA	CASSPGPNTEAFF	TGTGCCAGCAGTCCGGGGCCGAACACTGAAGCTTTCTTT
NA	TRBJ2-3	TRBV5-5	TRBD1	CASSLDGVGTGYTDTQYF	TGTGCCAGCAGCTTGGATGGTGTAGGGACAGGGTACACAGATACGCAGTATTTT
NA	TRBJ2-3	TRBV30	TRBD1	CAWGTGSTDTQYF	TGTGCCTGGGGGACAGGGAGCACAGATACGCAGTATTTT
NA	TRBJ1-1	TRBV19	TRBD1	CASTTGWSEAFF	TGTGCCAGTACGACAGGGTGGTCCGAAGCTTTCTTT
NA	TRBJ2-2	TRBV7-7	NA	CASSPTATNTGELFF	TGTGCTAGCAGTCCGACAGCTACGAACACCGGGGAGCTGTTTTTT
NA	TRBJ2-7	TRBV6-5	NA	CASSYVPGTYEQYF	TGTGCCAGCAGTTACGTCCCCGGAACCTACGAGCAGTACTTC
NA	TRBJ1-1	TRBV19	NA	CASSNPDGDMNTEAFF	TGTGCCAGTAGTAATCCTGACGGGGACATGAACACTGAAGCTTTCTTT
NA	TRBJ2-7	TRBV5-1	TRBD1	CASSSPRTGNEQYF	TGCGCCAGCAGCTCACCTAGGACAGGGAACGAGCAGTACTTC
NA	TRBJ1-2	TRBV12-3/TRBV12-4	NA	CASSRLKDYGYTF	TGTGCCAGCAGCAGACTAAAAGACTATGGCTACACCTTC
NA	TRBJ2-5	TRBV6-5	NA	CASNFRVPATQYF	TGTGCCAGCAATTTCAGGGTTCCAGCGACCCAGTACTTC
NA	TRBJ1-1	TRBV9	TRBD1	CASTRDSYTEAFF	TGTGCCAGCACCAGGGACAGCTACACTGAAGCTTTCTTT
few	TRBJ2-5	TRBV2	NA	CASSEVAGLGGKETQYF	TGTGCCAGCAGTGAAGTAGCCGGGTTAGGGGGAAAAGAGACCCAGTACTTC
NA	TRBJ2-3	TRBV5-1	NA	CASSLGGAIPYF	TGCGCCAGCAGCTTGGGCGGAGCCATTCCGTATTTT